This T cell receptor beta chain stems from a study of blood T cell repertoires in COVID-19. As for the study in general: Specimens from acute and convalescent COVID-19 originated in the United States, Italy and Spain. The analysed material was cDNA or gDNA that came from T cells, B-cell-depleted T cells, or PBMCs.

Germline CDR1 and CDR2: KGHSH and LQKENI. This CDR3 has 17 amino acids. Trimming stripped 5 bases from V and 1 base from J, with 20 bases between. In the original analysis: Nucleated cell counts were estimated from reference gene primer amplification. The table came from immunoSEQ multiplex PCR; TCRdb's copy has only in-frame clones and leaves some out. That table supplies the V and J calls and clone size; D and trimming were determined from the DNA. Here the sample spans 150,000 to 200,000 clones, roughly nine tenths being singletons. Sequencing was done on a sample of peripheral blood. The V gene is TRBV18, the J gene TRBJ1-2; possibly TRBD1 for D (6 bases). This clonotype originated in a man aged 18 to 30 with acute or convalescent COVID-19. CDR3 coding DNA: TGTGCCAGCTCAATTACCCTGGACAGCCCATTTAACTATGGCTACACCTTC. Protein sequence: CASSITLDSPFNYGYTF.